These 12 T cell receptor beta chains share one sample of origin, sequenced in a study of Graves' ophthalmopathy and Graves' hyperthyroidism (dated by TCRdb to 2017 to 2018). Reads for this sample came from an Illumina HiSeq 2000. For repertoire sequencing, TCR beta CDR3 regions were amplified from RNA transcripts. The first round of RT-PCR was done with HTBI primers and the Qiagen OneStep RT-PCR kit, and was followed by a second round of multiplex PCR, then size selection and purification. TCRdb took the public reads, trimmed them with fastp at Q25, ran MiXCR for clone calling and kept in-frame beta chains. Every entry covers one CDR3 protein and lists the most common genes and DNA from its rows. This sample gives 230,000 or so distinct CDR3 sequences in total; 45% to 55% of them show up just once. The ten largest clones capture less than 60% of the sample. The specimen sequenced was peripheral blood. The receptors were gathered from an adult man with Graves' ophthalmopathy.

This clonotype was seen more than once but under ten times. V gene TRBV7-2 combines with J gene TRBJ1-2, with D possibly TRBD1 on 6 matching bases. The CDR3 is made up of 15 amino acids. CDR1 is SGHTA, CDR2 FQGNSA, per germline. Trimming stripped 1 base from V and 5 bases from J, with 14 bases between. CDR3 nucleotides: TGTGCCAGCAGCTTAGGGGGGGGGCGAGGATATGGCTACACCTTC. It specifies CASSLGGGRGYGYTF.

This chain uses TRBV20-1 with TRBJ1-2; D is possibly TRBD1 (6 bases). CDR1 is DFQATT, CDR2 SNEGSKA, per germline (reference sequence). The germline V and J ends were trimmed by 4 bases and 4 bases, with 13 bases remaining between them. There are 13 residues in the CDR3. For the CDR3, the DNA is TGCAGTGCTATGGACAGCAGGTCCTATGGCTACACCTTC. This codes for CSAMDSRSYGYTF.

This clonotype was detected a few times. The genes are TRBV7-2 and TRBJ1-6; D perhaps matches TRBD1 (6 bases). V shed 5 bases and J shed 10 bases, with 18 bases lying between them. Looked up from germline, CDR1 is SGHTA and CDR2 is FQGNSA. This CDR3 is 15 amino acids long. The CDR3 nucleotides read TGTGCCAGCAGCCCTGACAGGACTCCGGGATCACCCCTCCACTTT. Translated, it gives CASSPDRTPGSPLHF.

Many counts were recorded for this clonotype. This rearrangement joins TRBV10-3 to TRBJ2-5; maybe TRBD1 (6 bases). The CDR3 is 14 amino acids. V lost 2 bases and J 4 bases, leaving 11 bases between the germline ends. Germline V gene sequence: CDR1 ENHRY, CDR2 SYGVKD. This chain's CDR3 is CAISEAGAGETQYF. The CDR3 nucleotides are TGTGCCATCAGTGAGGCAGGGGCCGGAGAGACCCAGTACTTC.

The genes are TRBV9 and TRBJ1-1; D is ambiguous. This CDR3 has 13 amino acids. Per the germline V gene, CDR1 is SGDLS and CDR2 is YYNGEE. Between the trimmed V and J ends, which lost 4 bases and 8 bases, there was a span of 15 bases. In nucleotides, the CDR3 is TGTGCCAGCAGCCAAGATCGGGAGGACGAAGCTTTCTTT. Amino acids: CASSQDREDEAFF.

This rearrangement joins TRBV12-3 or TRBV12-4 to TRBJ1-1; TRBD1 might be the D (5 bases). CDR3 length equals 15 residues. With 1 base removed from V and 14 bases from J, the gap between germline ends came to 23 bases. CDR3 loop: CASSLGGGRDTGAFF. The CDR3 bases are TGTGCCAGCAGTTTAGGGGGCGGGAGAGACACTGGAGCCTTCTTT.

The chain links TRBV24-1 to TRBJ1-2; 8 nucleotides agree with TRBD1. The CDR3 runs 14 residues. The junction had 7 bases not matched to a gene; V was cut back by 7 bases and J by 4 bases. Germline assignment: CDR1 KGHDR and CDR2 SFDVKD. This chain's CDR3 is CATSDRGLSYGYTF. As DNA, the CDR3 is TGTGCCACCAGCGACAGGGGTTTGAGCTATGGCTACACCTTC.

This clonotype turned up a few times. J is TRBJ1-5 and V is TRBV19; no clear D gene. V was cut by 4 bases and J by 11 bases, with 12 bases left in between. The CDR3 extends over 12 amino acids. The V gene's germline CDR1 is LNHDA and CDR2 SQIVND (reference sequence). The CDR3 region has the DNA TGTGCCAGTAGTACATCAAAGGAGGCCCAGCATTTT. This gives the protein CASSTSKEAQHF.

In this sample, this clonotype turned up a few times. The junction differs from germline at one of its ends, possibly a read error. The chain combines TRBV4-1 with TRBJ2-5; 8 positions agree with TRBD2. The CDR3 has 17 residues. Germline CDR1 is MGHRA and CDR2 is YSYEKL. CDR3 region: CASSQAPGIAGQETQYF. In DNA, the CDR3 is TGTGCCAGCAGCCAAGCTCCGGGGATAGCGGGACAAGAGACCCAGTACTTC.

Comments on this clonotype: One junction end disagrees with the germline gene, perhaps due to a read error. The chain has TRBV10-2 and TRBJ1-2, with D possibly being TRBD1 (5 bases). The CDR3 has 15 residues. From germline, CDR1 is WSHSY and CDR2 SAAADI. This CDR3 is CASSYGAGKNYGYTF. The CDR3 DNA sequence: TGTGCCAGCAGTTACGGGGCGGGGAAGAACTATGGCTACACCTTC.

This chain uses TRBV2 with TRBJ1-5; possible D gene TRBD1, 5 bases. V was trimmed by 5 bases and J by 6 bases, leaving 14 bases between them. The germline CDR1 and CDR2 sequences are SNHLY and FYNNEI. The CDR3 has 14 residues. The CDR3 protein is CASSSTREGQPQHF. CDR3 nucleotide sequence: TGTGCCAGCAGTTCCACCAGGGAAGGTCAGCCCCAGCATTTT.

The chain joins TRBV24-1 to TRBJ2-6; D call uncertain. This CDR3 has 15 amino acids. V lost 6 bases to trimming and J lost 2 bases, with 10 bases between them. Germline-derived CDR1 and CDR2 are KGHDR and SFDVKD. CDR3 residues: CATSREVTGANVLTF. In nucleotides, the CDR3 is TGTGCCACCAGTAGGGAAGTAACTGGGGCCAACGTCCTGACTTTC.